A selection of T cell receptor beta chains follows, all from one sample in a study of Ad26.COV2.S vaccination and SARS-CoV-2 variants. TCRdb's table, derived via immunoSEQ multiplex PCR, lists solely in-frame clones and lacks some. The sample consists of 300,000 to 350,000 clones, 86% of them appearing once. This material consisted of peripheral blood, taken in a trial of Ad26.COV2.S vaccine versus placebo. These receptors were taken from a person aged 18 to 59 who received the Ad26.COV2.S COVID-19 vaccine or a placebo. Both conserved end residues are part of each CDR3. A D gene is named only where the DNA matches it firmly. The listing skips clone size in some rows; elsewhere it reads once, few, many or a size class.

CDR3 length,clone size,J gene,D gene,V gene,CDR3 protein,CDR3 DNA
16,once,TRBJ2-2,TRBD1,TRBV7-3,CASSFAGGTDTGELFF,TGTGCCAGCAGCTTCGCAGGGGGTACGGACACCGGGGAGCTGTTTTTT
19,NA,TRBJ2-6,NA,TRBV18,CASSPDVSGTISGANVLTF,TGTGCCAGCTCACCGGATGTATCAGGGACAATCTCTGGGGCCAACGTCCTGACTTTC
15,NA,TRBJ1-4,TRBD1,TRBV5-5,CASSLTGQENEKLFF,TGTGCCAGCAGCTTGACGGGACAGGAGAATGAAAAACTGTTTTTT
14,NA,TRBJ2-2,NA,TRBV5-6,CASSLTARGGELFF,TGTGCCAGCAGCTTAACTGCCAGGGGCGGGGAGCTGTTTTTT
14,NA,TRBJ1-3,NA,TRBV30,CAWSVNRVGNTIYF,TGTGCCTGGAGTGTAAACAGGGTTGGAAACACCATATATTTT
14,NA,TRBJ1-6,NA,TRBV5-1,CASSPRVSESPLHF,TGCGCCAGCAGCCCCAGGGTTTCGGAGTCACCCCTCCACTTT
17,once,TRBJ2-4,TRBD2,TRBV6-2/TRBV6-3,CASSYPSGTLAKNIQYF,TGTGCCAGCAGTTACCCGAGCGGGACTCTAGCCAAAAACATTCAGTACTTC
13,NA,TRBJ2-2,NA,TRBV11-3,CASSPRGTGELFF,TGTGCCAGCAGTCCGCGGGGTACCGGGGAGCTGTTTTTT
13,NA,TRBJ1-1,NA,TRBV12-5,CASGLRLNTEAFF,TGTGCTAGTGGCCTGAGGCTGAACACTGAAGCTTTCTTT
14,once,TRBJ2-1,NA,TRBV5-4,CASSLGREGHEQFF,TGTGCCAGCAGCTTGGGCAGGGAAGGCCATGAGCAGTTCTTC
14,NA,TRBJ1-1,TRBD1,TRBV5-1,CASRTYRGNSEAFF,TGCGCCAGCCGCACCTACAGGGGTAATAGTGAAGCTTTCTTT
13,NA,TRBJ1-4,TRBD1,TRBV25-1,CASRTGGFEKLFF,TGTGCCAGCAGGACAGGGGGTTTTGAAAAACTGTTTTTT
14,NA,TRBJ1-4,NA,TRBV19,CASRSQVNNEKLFF,TGTGCCAGTAGATCCCAGGTCAACAATGAAAAACTGTTTTTT
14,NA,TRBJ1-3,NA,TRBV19,CASSISTVGNTIYF,TGTGCCAGTAGTATCTCGACAGTTGGAAACACCATATATTTT
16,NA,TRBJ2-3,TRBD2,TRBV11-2,CASSWGPQRGGDTQYF,TGTGCCAGCAGCTGGGGCCCCCAGCGGGGCGGAGATACGCAGTATTTT
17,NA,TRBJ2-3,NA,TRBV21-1,CASSNSPRGEGTDTQYF,TGTGCCAGCAGCAATTCCCCTCGGGGAGAGGGCACAGATACGCAGTATTTT
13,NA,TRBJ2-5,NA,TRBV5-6,CASSAGTEETQYF,TGTGCCAGCAGCGCAGGGACCGAAGAGACCCAGTACTTC
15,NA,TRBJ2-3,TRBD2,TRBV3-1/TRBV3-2,CASSQQRGSTDTQYF,TGTGCCAGCAGCCAACAGCGGGGAAGCACAGATACGCAGTATTTT
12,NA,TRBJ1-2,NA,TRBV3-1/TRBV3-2,CASSQAPYGYTF,TGTGCCAGCAGCCAAGCGCCCTATGGCTACACCTTC
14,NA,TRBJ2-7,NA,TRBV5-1,CASSRGQGKYEQYF,TGCGCCAGCAGCCGTGGCCAGGGCAAGTACGAGCAGTACTTC
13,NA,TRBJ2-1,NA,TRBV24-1,CATSDPEDHEQFF,TGTGCCACCAGTGATCCGGAGGACCATGAGCAGTTCTTC
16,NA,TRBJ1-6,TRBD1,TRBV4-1,CASSQPSGQINSPLHF,TGCGCCAGCAGCCAACCGTCGGGACAGATTAATTCACCCCTCCACTTT
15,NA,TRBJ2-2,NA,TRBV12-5,CASGLGFGNTGELFF,TGTGCTAGTGGTTTGGGATTCGGGAACACCGGGGAGCTGTTTTTT
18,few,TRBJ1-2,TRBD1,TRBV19,CASSMGTGSVLANYGYTF,TGTGCCAGTAGTATGGGGACAGGGTCGGTTCTGGCTAACTATGGCTACACCTTC
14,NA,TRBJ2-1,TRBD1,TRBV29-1,CSVATGMSYNEQFF,TGCAGCGTTGCGACAGGGATGAGCTACAATGAGCAGTTCTTC
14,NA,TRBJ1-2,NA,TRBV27,CASSSVGTPRGYTF,TGTGCCAGCAGTTCGGTCGGGACTCCTAGGGGCTACACCTTC
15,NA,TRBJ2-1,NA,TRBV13,CASSLGGVTYNEQFF,TGTGCCAGCAGCTTAGGGGGGGTTACGTACAATGAGCAGTTCTTC
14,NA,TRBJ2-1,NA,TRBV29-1,CSVGEGQIYNEQFF,TGCAGCGTTGGGGAGGGACAGATCTACAATGAGCAGTTCTTC
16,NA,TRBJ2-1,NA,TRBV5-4,CASSPGGHGLNNEQFF,TGTGCCAGCAGCCCCGGGGGACATGGGCTAAACAATGAGCAGTTCTTC
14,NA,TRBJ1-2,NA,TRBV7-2,CASSLEPTPYGYTF,TGTGCCAGCAGCTTAGAACCGACACCTTATGGCTACACCTTC
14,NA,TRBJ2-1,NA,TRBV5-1,CASSFALGGAEQFF,TGCGCCAGCAGCTTTGCCCTGGGGGGGGCAGAGCAGTTCTTC
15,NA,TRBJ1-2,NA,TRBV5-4,CASSLSSSANYGYTF,TGTGCCAGCAGCTTATCCAGTTCGGCTAACTATGGCTACACCTTC
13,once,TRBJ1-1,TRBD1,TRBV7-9,CASGQGPITEAFF,TGTGCCAGCGGACAGGGGCCGATCACTGAAGCTTTCTTT
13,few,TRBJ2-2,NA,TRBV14,CASSQSGAGELFF,TGTGCCAGCAGCCAGTCAGGGGCCGGGGAGCTGTTTTTT
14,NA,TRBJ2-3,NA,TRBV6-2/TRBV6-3,CASSGLVGGYTQYF,TGTGCCAGCAGTGGGCTGGTGGGGGGCTATACGCAGTATTTT
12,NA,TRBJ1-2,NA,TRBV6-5,CASWYGLYGYTF,TGTGCCAGCTGGTACGGACTCTATGGCTACACCTTC
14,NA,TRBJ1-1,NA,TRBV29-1,CSVAREGRNTEAFF,TGCAGCGTTGCCCGGGAGGGACGGAACACTGAAGCTTTCTTT
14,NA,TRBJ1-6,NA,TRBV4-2,CASSQESGNSPLHF,TGTGCCAGCAGCCAAGAGAGTGGGAATTCACCCCTCCACTTT
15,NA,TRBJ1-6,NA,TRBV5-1,CASSLYSDYNSPLHF,TGCGCCAGCAGCTTGTACAGCGACTATAATTCACCCCTCCACTTT
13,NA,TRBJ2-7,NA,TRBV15,CATSSVRDGKQYF,TGTGCCACCAGCTCGGTCAGGGACGGAAAGCAGTACTTC
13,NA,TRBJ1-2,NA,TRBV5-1,CASSLVPEEGYTF,TGCGCCAGCAGCTTGGTGCCCGAGGAGGGCTACACCTTC
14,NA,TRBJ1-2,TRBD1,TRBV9,CASSVGTGNYGYTF,TGTGCCAGCAGCGTAGGGACAGGGAACTATGGCTACACCTTC
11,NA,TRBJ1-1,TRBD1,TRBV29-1,CSVEQGAEAFF,TGCAGCGTAGAACAGGGGGCTGAAGCTTTCTTT
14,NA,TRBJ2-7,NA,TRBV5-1,CASSLGQGRDEQYF,TGCGCCAGCAGCTTGGGACAGGGGAGGGACGAGCAGTACTTC
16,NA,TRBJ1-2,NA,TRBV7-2,CASRRGSQISSDGYTF,TGTGCCAGCAGACGTGGATCGCAGATCTCATCGGATGGCTACACCTTC
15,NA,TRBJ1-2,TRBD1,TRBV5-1,CASSLGGQGYYGYTF,TGCGCCAGCAGCTTGGGGGGACAGGGTTACTATGGCTACACCTTC
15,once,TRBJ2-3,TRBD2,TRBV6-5,CASSRTSGGWDTQYF,TGTGCCAGCAGTCGGACTAGCGGGGGGTGGGATACGCAGTATTTT
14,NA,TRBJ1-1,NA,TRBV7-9,CASSSGQVNTEAFF,TGTGCCAGCAGCTCCGGACAAGTGAACACTGAAGCTTTCTTT
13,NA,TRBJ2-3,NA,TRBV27,CASGMWGTDTQYF,TGTGCCAGCGGTATGTGGGGCACAGATACGCAGTATTTT
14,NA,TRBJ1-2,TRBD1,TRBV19,CASSISPGGYGYTF,TGTGCCAGTAGTATTTCCCCAGGGGGCTATGGCTACACCTTC
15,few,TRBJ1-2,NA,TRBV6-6,CASSYSKDFNYGYTF,TGTGCCAGCAGTTACTCGAAGGATTTCAACTATGGCTACACCTTC
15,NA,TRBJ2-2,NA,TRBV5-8,CASSSGVQNTGELFF,TGTGCCAGCAGCTCTGGAGTACAGAACACCGGGGAGCTGTTTTTT
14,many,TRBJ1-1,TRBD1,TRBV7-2,CASSPYTGGTEAFF,TGTGCCAGCAGCCCCTACACAGGGGGCACTGAAGCTTTCTTT
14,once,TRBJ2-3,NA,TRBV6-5,CASRRDRNTDTQYF,TGTGCCAGCAGGCGGGACAGAAACACAGATACGCAGTATTTT
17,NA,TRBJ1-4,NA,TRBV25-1,CASSEAGTLGTNEKLFF,TGTGCCAGCAGTGAAGCAGGGACACTGGGGACCAATGAAAAACTGTTTTTT
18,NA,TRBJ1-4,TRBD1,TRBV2,CASSVTGAVVTTNEKLFF,TGTGCCAGCAGTGTTACAGGGGCCGTCGTCACAACTAATGAAAAACTGTTTTTT
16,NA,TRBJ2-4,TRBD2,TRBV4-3,CASSQDLAGGADIQYF,TGCGCCAGCAGCCAAGACTTGGCCGGGGGGGCGGACATTCAGTACTTC
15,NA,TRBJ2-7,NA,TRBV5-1,CASSLGHAGSYEQYF,TGCGCCAGCAGCTTGGGACACGCCGGGTCCTACGAGCAGTACTTC
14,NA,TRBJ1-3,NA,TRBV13,CASDFWGSGNTIYF,TGTGCCAGCGATTTTTGGGGCTCTGGAAACACCATATATTTT